These T cell receptor beta chains were read from a single sample in a study of Tregs in tolerant kidney transplant recipients. The repertoire was sequenced with immunoSEQ multiplex PCR; TCRdb's copy has only in-frame clones and lacks some. The sample has 46,000 or so clones, about 90% seen once. Sequencing was carried out using Tregs from blood. The source of these receptors is a human donor in good health. The CDR3 runs from the conserved cysteine through the conserved F or W. D genes are given only for firm matches. Size is stated for part of the rows, as once, few or many counts, or as a class when the clone is expanded.

TRBV10-1	few	TRBJ2-7	NA	TGCGCCAGCAGCCCCAGGGTGGATCCGAGGGAGCAGTACTTC	CASSPRVDPREQYF
TRBV7-9	NA	TRBJ2-7	NA	TGTGCCAGCAGCTTAGCGCCCTCCCCCTCTTACGAGCAGTACTTC	CASSLAPSPSYEQYF
TRBV6-1	NA	TRBJ2-5	TRBD2	TGTGCCAGCAGTGAAGCGCTTAGCGGGAACTTCCAAGAGACCCAGTACTTC	CASSEALSGNFQETQYF
TRBV11-2	NA	TRBJ2-7	NA	TGTGCCAGCAGTTCCGGAACCCTTTCCTACGAGCAGTACTTC	CASSSGTLSYEQYF
TRBV7-2	NA	TRBJ1-1	TRBD1	TGTGCCAGCAGCCCACAGGGGGCGCGAACTGAAGCTTTCTTT	CASSPQGARTEAFF
TRBV6-1	NA	TRBJ2-2	NA	TGTGCCAGCAGTGAAGTCCTTCTCTTGGGGGAGCTGTTTTTT	CASSEVLLLGELFF
TRBV5-1	NA	TRBJ2-3	NA	TGCGCCAGCAGCTCGTGGGGACTCAGCACAGATACGCAGTATTTT	CASSSWGLSTDTQYF
TRBV18	NA	TRBJ2-5	TRBD1	TGTGCCAGCTCGCCGACAGGGGGATCGGAGACCCAGTACTTC	CASSPTGGSETQYF
TRBV28	NA	TRBJ2-7	NA	TGTGCCAGCAGTTTAAGTCGCGGGTTCTCCTACGAGCAGTACTTC	CASSLSRGFSYEQYF
TRBV5-1	NA	TRBJ2-1	TRBD2	TGCGCCAGCAGAGGGTTAGCGGGAGAGAATGAGCAGTTCTTC	CASRGLAGENEQFF
TRBV27	NA	TRBJ2-7	TRBD1	TGTGCCAGCCGACAGGGGGTTGACGAGCAGTACTTC	CASRQGVDEQYF
TRBV6-1	NA	TRBJ1-1	NA	TGTGCCAGCACTCATGGGGGAACTGAAGCTTTCTTT	CASTHGGTEAFF
TRBV5-4	NA	TRBJ1-6	TRBD1	TGTGCCAGCAGCCCCGATCCGGGACAGCCTAATTCACCCCTCCACTTT	CASSPDPGQPNSPLHF
TRBV19	NA	TRBJ1-2	NA	TGTGCCAGTAGTAAAATAGGGATCGGCTATGGCTACACCTTC	CASSKIGIGYGYTF
TRBV29-1	NA	TRBJ2-2	TRBD2	TGCAGCGTTGGCGGGGGGGGCACCGGGGAGCTGTTTTTT	CSVGGGGTGELFF
TRBV19	NA	TRBJ2-7	NA	TGTGCCAGTAGTGACCAGCCCCTTCTGGGTTCCCACGAGCAGTACTTC	CASSDQPLLGSHEQYF
TRBV28	NA	TRBJ2-1	TRBD2	TGTGCCAGCACCATCAACCTAGGACTAGCGACCAATGAGCAGTTCTTC	CASTINLGLATNEQFF
TRBV7-9	NA	TRBJ2-5	TRBD2	TGTGCCAGCAGCCCCGGGACTAGCGTGAAAGAGACCCAGTACTTC	CASSPGTSVKETQYF
TRBV18	once	TRBJ2-7	NA	TGTGCCAGCTCACCACCCGTTAGCCTGTACGAGCAGTACTTC	CASSPPVSLYEQYF
TRBV2	NA	TRBJ1-1	NA	TGTGCCAGCAGGAATCCAGGGAGGGGAGCCAACACTGAAGCTTTCTTT	CASRNPGRGANTEAFF
TRBV5-1	NA	TRBJ1-5	TRBD1	TGCGCCAGCAGCACGGGGACAGGGACGAGCAATCAGCCCCAGCATTTT	CASSTGTGTSNQPQHF
TRBV5-1	NA	TRBJ2-6	TRBD2	TGCGCCAGCAGCTTAAGTAGCGGGAGCTCTGGGGCCAACGTCCTGACTTTC	CASSLSSGSSGANVLTF
TRBV5-1	NA	TRBJ2-5	NA	TGCGCCAGCAGCTTGAACAGGCAAGAGACCCAGTACTTC	CASSLNRQETQYF
TRBV9	NA	TRBJ2-1	TRBD2	TGTGCCAGCAGCGCGCCTGGGACTAGGACCAATGAGCAGTTCTTC	CASSAPGTRTNEQFF
TRBV6-6	once	TRBJ2-2	TRBD1	TGTGCCAGCAGTCAGGCGACAGGGGGGAAGACCGGGGAGCTGTTTTTT	CASSQATGGKTGELFF
TRBV19	NA	TRBJ1-6	NA	TGTGCCAGTACCGGGCAGCTTAATTCACCCCTCCACTTT	CASTGQLNSPLHF
TRBV5-1	NA	TRBJ2-3	NA	TGCGCCAGCAGCACCCAGGGGGGGAGCGCAGATACGCAGTATTTT	CASSTQGGSADTQYF
TRBV2	once	TRBJ2-5	TRBD2	TGTGCCAGCAGTGCGTTAGCGGGGGGGGAGACCCAGTACTTC	CASSALAGGETQYF
TRBV11-2	NA	TRBJ1-2	TRBD1	TGTGCCAGCAGTCCGGGACAGATCTATGGCTACACCTTC	CASSPGQIYGYTF
TRBV7-9	NA	TRBJ2-5	NA	TGTGCCAGCAGCGATAAGACAGTGGCAGGGGCCCAGTACTTC	CASSDKTVAGAQYF
TRBV7-9	NA	TRBJ1-1	NA	TGTGCCAGCAGCTTAGAATCCGACTCTAACGGCGCTTTCTTT	CASSLESDSNGAFF
TRBV11-2	NA	TRBJ1-4	NA	TGTGCCAGCAGCTCCCGACAATATGAAAAACTGTTTTTT	CASSSRQYEKLFF
TRBV5-1	NA	TRBJ2-5	TRBD1	TGCGCCAGCAGAAGACAGGGGTACCAAGAGACCCAGTACTTC	CASRRQGYQETQYF
TRBV18	NA	TRBJ2-7	TRBD1	TGTGCCAGCTCACCCGGGACAGGGGGTCCCTACGAGCAGTACTTC	CASSPGTGGPYEQYF
TRBV5-1	NA	TRBJ2-3	NA	TGCGCCAGCAGCTCCCCACCGACAACAGATACGCAGTATTTT	CASSSPPTTDTQYF
TRBV29-1	once	TRBJ2-7	TRBD2	TGCAGCGTCGGGGGGCTAGCGGGATACGAGCAGTACTTC	CSVGGLAGYEQYF
TRBV5-1	NA	TRBJ2-3	TRBD2	TGCGCCAGCAGCTTTGAGGTAGCGGGAGAGGTGAGAGGACGAACGCAGTATTTT	CASSFEVAGEVRGRTQYF
TRBV11-1	NA	TRBJ2-5	TRBD1	TGTGCCAGCAGCTTAAGGGGACAGGGGGCTCAAGAGACCCAGTACTTC	CASSLRGQGAQETQYF
TRBV2	NA	TRBJ1-2	TRBD1	TGTGCCAGCATTGGACAGGGAGCGAACTATGGCTACACCTTC	CASIGQGANYGYTF
TRBV5-4	NA	TRBJ2-7	TRBD2	TGTGCCAGCAGCTCGGGACTAGCGGGGGGCCTCTCCTACGAGCAGTACTTC	CASSSGLAGGLSYEQYF
TRBV27	NA	TRBJ1-1	NA	TGTGCCAGCAGTGGGTCTTGGAACACTGAAGCTTTCTTT	CASSGSWNTEAFF
TRBV28	NA	TRBJ1-1	NA	TGTGCCAGCAGTTCCGGGGTATTTGGGGCTTTCTTT	CASSSGVFGAFF
TRBV10-3	NA	TRBJ1-1	NA	TGTGCCATCAGTGCAGGCACTCGGGGCACTGAAGCTTTCTTT	CAISAGTRGTEAFF
TRBV6-5	NA	TRBJ1-5	NA	TGTGCCAGCAGTTACTACATGGCAGATCAGCCCCAGCATTTT	CASSYYMADQPQHF